The 30 T cell receptor beta chains presented below share a single source sample, sequenced in a study of spatial heterogeneity in lung cancer. The time point here: sample taken at primary tumor resection. No cell sorting; template was whole RNA from tumor, lung tissue or PBMC. MiXCR, run by TCRdb on the 5' RACE reads, gives a single entry per CDR3 protein. The sample lists roughly 80,000 distinct CDR3 sequences; around an eighth were seen once. The specimen comprised PBMCs, sampled at surgery. The receptors derive from a male donor with early-stage non-small cell lung cancer.

The chain has TRBV7-9 and TRBJ2-3; TRBD2 matches 7 bases. Germline CDR1 reads SEHNR; CDR2 reads FQNEAQ (reference sequence). J lost 4 bases, V lost 7 bases, and 8 bases had no gene match. This CDR3 is built from 14 residues. Here the CDR3 reads CASIEAGSSDTQYF. Written as DNA, the CDR3 is TGTGCCAGCATCGAAGCGGGGTCCTCAGATACGCAGTATTTT.

The chain links TRBV24-1 to TRBJ2-2; D is possibly TRBD1 or TRBD2 (5 bases each). In germline, CDR1 is KGHDR, CDR2 SFDVKD. CDR3 length: 19 amino acids. V was cut by 9 bases and J by 5 bases, with 30 bases left in between. CDR3: CATSTTSPSVPEGTGELFF. For the CDR3, the DNA is TGTGCCACCTCAACTACAAGTCCAAGCGTCCCAGAGGGGACCGGGGAGCTGTTTTTT.

In the case of this clonotype: This may arise from a read error, as a much more abundant clone is one base away. The chain couples TRBV29-1 to TRBJ1-5, with unresolved D. The CDR3 sequence is 13 residues long. Germline V CDR1 and CDR2: SQVTM, ANQGSEA. Here the CDR3 reads CSVGLGRDQSQHF. Written as DNA, the CDR3 is TGCAGCGTTGGCCTGGGGAGAGATCAGTCCCAGCATTTT.

This clonotype was detected only a few times. The V and J genes are TRBV5-6 and TRBJ2-1; D might be TRBD2 (6 bases). This CDR3 has 16 amino acids. V was pared by 4 bases and J by 2 bases, with 16 bases between. Germline loops: CDR1 SGHDT, CDR2 YYEEEE. Written as DNA, the CDR3 is TGTGCCAGCAGCCACCACGTGGACTACACCTACAATGAGCAGTTCTTC. Translation: CASSHHVDYTYNEQFF.

This clonotype was seen a few times. The chain carries TRBV20-1 and TRBJ1-3; tentative D call: TRBD1 (5 bases). CDR1 DFQATT and CDR2 SNEGSKA come from the germline V gene (reference sequence). Trimming removed 5 bases from V and 4 bases from J, with 9 bases in between. CDR3 length equals 12 residues. CDR3 region: CSALWDGNTIYF. CDR3 DNA: TGCAGTGCTCTTTGGGACGGAAACACCATATATTTT.

There are many counts of this clonotype. The CDR3 loop reads CASSASGSPFSTDTQYF. CDR3 nucleotide sequence: TGTGCCAGCAGCGCTAGCGGGAGCCCTTTTAGCACAGATACGCAGTATTTT. The chain has TRBV2 and TRBJ2-3; 10 bases agree with TRBD2. CDR1 is SNHLY, CDR2 FYNNEI, per germline. Trimming removed 6 bases from V and 0 bases from J; junction bases left unmatched: 9. This CDR3 is 17 amino acids long.

The chain couples TRBV20-1 to TRBJ2-5; maybe TRBD2 (6 bases). Germline CDR1 DFQATT, CDR2 SNEGSKA (reference sequence). Between the trimmed V and J ends, which lost 6 bases and 5 bases, there was a span of 19 bases. This CDR3 region has 14 residues. The CDR3 nucleotides are TGCAGTGCCCGCCACCCTAGCGATAGTGAGACCCAGTACTTC. Protein product: CSARHPSDSETQYF.

This clonotype was seen a few times. The chain links TRBV7-2 to TRBJ2-7; D is undetermined. The CDR3 loop spans 13 amino acids. With 5 bases removed from V and 7 bases from J, the gap between germline ends came to 15 bases. Germline CDR1 SGHTA, CDR2 FQGNSA. The CDR3 DNA sequence: TGTGCCAGCAGCCTCGCTTCCAGTGGAGAGCAGTACTTC. It yields the protein CASSLASSGEQYF.

The chain employs TRBV6-5 and TRBJ1-2; unclear D gene. The CDR3 runs to 15 residues. Germline V gives CDR1 MNHEY, CDR2 SVGAGI. The germline V and J ends were trimmed by 0 bases and 1 base, with 9 bases remaining between them. CDR3 coding DNA: TGTGCCAGCAGTTACTCCAAAGCCCTTAACTATGGCTACACCTTC. This translates into CASSYSKALNYGYTF.

This clonotype was counted a few times. The chain has TRBV3-1 and TRBJ2-2; D may be TRBD2 (6 bases). Germline CDR1 reads LGHDT; CDR2 reads YNNKEL (reference sequence). V lost 1 base and J lost 0, with 9 bases in between. The CDR3 totals 16 residues. The CDR3 DNA sequence: TGTGCCAGCAGCCAAGGGCTAGCGTCGAACACCGGGGAGCTGTTTTTT. Its protein is CASSQGLASNTGELFF.

This clonotype was counted between two and nine times. The chain combines TRBV7-9 with TRBJ2-7; 7 bases are shared with TRBD2. V dropped 5 bases and J dropped 0; count of bases not matched to a gene: 7. CDR3 length: 15 amino acids. Germline lookup yields CDR1 SEHNR and CDR2 FQNEAQ (reference sequence). CDR3 coding DNA: TGTGCCAGCAGCCAGAGGGACTATCACTCCTACGAGCAGTACTTC. This sequence encodes CASSQRDYHSYEQYF.

V and J are TRBV29-1 and TRBJ2-5, with a weak D call TRBD1 (5 bases). CDR1 is SQVTM, CDR2 ANQGSEA, per germline. This CDR3 has 13 residues. V was pared by 0 bases and J by 5 bases, with 10 bases between. CDR3 sequence reads: CSVEETQGETQYF. The CDR3, as DNA: TGCAGCGTTGAAGAAACCCAGGGCGAGACCCAGTACTTC.

As for this clonotype: With a much larger clone just one base away, this may be a read error. The chain joins TRBV15 to TRBJ1-5; no clear D gene. The CDR3 is 15 residues long. Germline CDR1 reads LNHNV; CDR2 reads YYDKDF (reference sequence). This CDR3 reads CVTSRDLGKNQPQHF. DNA of the CDR3: TGTGTCACCAGCAGAGATCTAGGGAAAAATCAGCCCCAGCATTTT.

The chain carries TRBV9 and TRBJ1-2; D gene unclear. CDR1 is SGDLS, CDR2 YYNGEE, per germline. The V and J ends lost 0 bases and 8 bases respectively, with 17 bases between them. The CDR3 consists of 15 residues. The CDR3 here is CASSVVEGTVKGYTF. The CDR3 DNA follows: TGTGCCAGCAGCGTAGTCGAGGGAACAGTAAAGGGCTACACCTTC.

The V gene is TRBV2, the J gene TRBJ2-3; TRBD1 matches 9 bases. V shed 6 bases, J shed 6 bases, and the junction held 7 bases outside the gene matches. The CDR3 has 14 amino acids. In germline, CDR1 is SNHLY, CDR2 FYNNEI. The CDR3 coding sequence is TGTGCCAGCAGGGACAGGGGCTCACTGGATACGCAGTATTTT. As protein: CASRDRGSLDTQYF.

This clonotype came up once. J is TRBJ2-3 and V is TRBV20-1; 12 bases line up with TRBD1. The V segment lost 5 bases and the J segment 4 bases; nucleotides outside the gene matches: 7. The length of the CDR3 is 15 residues. Per the germline V gene, CDR1 is DFQATT and CDR2 is SNEGSKA (reference sequence). CDR3 nucleotide sequence: TGCAGTGCTCCCCCCGGGACAGGGGGCGCAGATACGCAGTATTTT. Protein product: CSAPPGTGGADTQYF.

This clonotype appeared a few times. The V call is TRBV19, the J call TRBJ2-2, with 7 bases matching TRBD1. Trimming took 7 bases from V and 6 from J; bases not matched to a gene: 11. This CDR3 region has 15 residues. Germline V gene data show CDR1 as LNHDA and CDR2 as SQIVND (reference sequence). The CDR3 loop is CASIPTGFLAGELFF. CDR3 DNA sequence: TGTGCCAGTATTCCGACAGGGTTTCTTGCCGGGGAGCTGTTTTTT.

The table lists this clonotype with many counts. The CDR3 reads CASSLEQKITDTQYF. DNA for the CDR3: TGCGCCAGCAGCTTGGAACAGAAGATAACAGATACGCAGTATTTT. The chain links TRBV5-1 to TRBJ2-3; D uncertain. The CDR3 runs 15 residues. CDR1 is SGHRS, CDR2 YFSETQ, per germline. V lost 0 bases, J lost 3 bases, and 11 bases lay in between.

This clonotype was seen at least ten times. The chain combines TRBV6-1 with TRBJ2-1; possible D gene TRBD1, 7 bases. Germline values: CDR1 MNHNS, CDR2 SASEGT. The length of the CDR3 is 14 residues. The V end was cut by 7 bases, the J end by 8 bases, with 18 bases between. The CDR3 DNA reads as TGTGCCAGCACCGGAGGGGGCGGTAAGGATGAGCAGTTCTTC. Protein product: CASTGGGGKDEQFF.

The J gene is TRBJ2-1, the V gene TRBV10-3; tentatively, D is TRBD1 or TRBD2 (6 bases each). V was clipped by 5 bases and J by 9 bases, with 17 bases between them. The germline gives CDR1 ENHRY, CDR2 SYGVKD. There are 14 residues in the CDR3. CDR3 residues: CAISSQGGDGEQFF. As DNA, the CDR3 is TGTGCCATCAGTTCACAGGGAGGTGATGGTGAGCAGTTCTTC.

V is TRBV6-6 and J is TRBJ1-1; a weak D match, TRBD1 (5 bases). The CDR3 consists of 15 residues. Looked up from germline, CDR1 is MNHNY and CDR2 is SVGAGI (reference sequence). Trimming removed 6 bases at V and 4 bases at J, with 18 bases between. Written as DNA, the CDR3 is TGTGCCAGCAGACTGCCACAGGTTGGGGGCACTGAAGCTTTCTTT. It codes for CASRLPQVGGTEAFF.

V gene TRBV28 combines with J gene TRBJ1-6; 9 positions match TRBD1. CDR1 is MDHEN, CDR2 SYDVKM, per germline. CDR3 length equals 15 residues. Germline trimming cut 5 bases from V and 6 bases from J; bases unmatched to any gene: 5. CDR3 region: CASSRGTGINSPLHF. In DNA form, the CDR3 reads TGTGCCAGCAGTCGAGGGACAGGGATTAATTCACCCCTCCACTTT. Drawing the rest from reference TRBV28 and TRBJ1-6, the complete variable domain is DVKVTQSSRYLVKRTGEKVFLECVQDMDHENMFWYRQDPGLGLRLIYFSYDVKMKEKGDIPEGYSVSREKKERFSLILESASTNQTSMYLCASSRGTGINSPLHFGNGTRLTVT.

J is TRBJ1-2 and V is TRBV29-1; D may be TRBD1 (6 bases). Germline CDR1 and CDR2: SQVTM and ANQGSEA. The CDR3 spans 13 residues. Trimming took off 5 bases at V and 4 bases at J, with 14 bases between the two ends. The CDR3 region has the DNA TGCAGCGTTACGACAGGTACCCCCTATGGCTACACCTTC. It codes for CSVTTGTPYGYTF.

This rearrangement joins TRBV6-1 to TRBJ2-1; 7 nucleotides align to TRBD1. V lost 6 bases to trimming and J lost 5 bases; unmatched junction nucleotides: 10. The CDR3 covers 15 residues. Germline lookup yields CDR1 MNHNS and CDR2 SASEGT. CDR3 amino acids: CASSPNTGDDNEQFF. CDR3 DNA: TGTGCCAGCAGCCCAAATACAGGGGACGACAATGAGCAGTTCTTC.

This CDR3 reads CASSLRTGDGEKLFF. In DNA, the CDR3 is TGTGCCAGCAGCCTTCGGACAGGGGATGGTGAAAAACTGTTTTTT. V gene TRBV12-3 or TRBV12-4 combines with J gene TRBJ1-4, with TRBD1 matching over 9 bases. The V segment lost 6 bases and the J segment 7 bases; nucleotides outside the gene matches: 9. This CDR3 contains 15 residues.

This clonotype turned up a few times. V gene TRBV25-1 combines with J gene TRBJ2-1, with 8 nucleotides matching TRBD2. Germline V gene lookup returns CDR1 MGHDK and CDR2 SYGVNS. This CDR3 spans 15 amino acids. V gave up 0 bases and J gave up 5 bases; unmatched junction bases: 3. Here the CDR3 DNA reads TGTGCCAGCAGTGAATATACAGCGGGGGACAATGAGCAGTTCTTC. Translated, it gives CASSEYTAGDNEQFF.

This clonotype was observed a handful of times. The chain joins TRBV20-1 to TRBJ2-3; 7 nucleotides align to TRBD2. The CDR3 sequence is 13 residues long. In germline, CDR1 is DFQATT, CDR2 SNEGSKA (reference sequence). The ends lost 7 bases at V and 7 bases at J; junction bases unmatched: 11. CDR3 nucleotides: TGCAGTGTTCGTAGACTAGCTGGGAATACGCAGTATTTT. Translation gives CSVRRLAGNTQYF.

This clonotype was seen a handful of times. V gene TRBV9 combines with J gene TRBJ2-3; possible D gene TRBD2, 5 bases. Per the germline V gene, CDR1 is SGDLS and CDR2 is YYNGEE. Trimming left V 6 bases short and J 11 bases short, with 19 bases between. This CDR3 is built from 13 residues. The CDR3 region has the DNA TGTGCCAGCACCTCGGGCCCTAAGAGGGTGCAGTATTTT. It specifies CASTSGPKRVQYF. Full variable domain (missing parts from reference TRBV9 and TRBJ2-3): DSGVTQTPKHLITATGQRVTLRCSPRSGDLSVYWYQQSLDQGLQFLIQYYNGEERAKGNILERFSAQQFPDLHSELNLSSLELGDSALYFCASTSGPKRVQYFGPGTRLTVL.

This clonotype was counted a few times. The chain employs TRBV5-8 and TRBJ1-5; D is perhaps TRBD1 (5 bases). Germline CDR1 and CDR2: SGHTS and YDEGEE. The CDR3 contains 14 residues. V shed 3 bases and J shed 5 bases, with 12 bases lying between them. Here the CDR3 DNA reads TGTGCCAGCAGCTCAGGGTTGTCGGATCAGCCCCAGCATTTT. Translation gives CASSSGLSDQPQHF.

This clonotype was seen only a few times. J is TRBJ1-5 and V is TRBV10-3, with D possibly matching TRBD1 (5 bases). The CDR3 sequence is 12 residues long. The germline V gene has CDR1 ENHRY and CDR2 SYGVKD. The V end was cut by 3 bases, the J end by 7 bases, with 7 bases between. DNA of the CDR3: TGTGCCATCAGTGAATGGGACCAGCCCCAGCATTTT. This gives the protein CAISEWDQPQHF.